Below are 7 T cell receptor beta chains sequenced from a single sample in a study of cytomegalovirus exposure and HLA in healthy donors. PCR was performed using 60 Vbeta and 13 Jbeta primers. The table came from immunoSEQ multiplex PCR; TCRdb's copy has only in-frame clones and leaves some out. The data hold nearly 300,000 clones, with roughly 88% observed a single time. Sequencing used PBMCs. These receptors all come from a man aged 35-49 years in good health and CMV-seropositive.

The V gene is TRBV27, the J gene TRBJ2-7; the D gene is possibly TRBD2 (7 bases). Germline V CDR1 and CDR2: MNHEY, SMNVEV (reference sequence). Trimming took 2 bases from V and 2 from J, leaving 13 bases between them. This CDR3 contains 15 residues. The CDR3 bases are TGTGCCAGCAGTTTAAGGGGGGGATTTGCCTACGAGCAGTACTTC. Amino acid sequence: CASSLRGGFAYEQYF.

The chain carries TRBV13 and TRBJ2-6, with a possible D match to TRBD1 (5 bases). Germline V gene data show CDR1 as PRHDT and CDR2 as FYEKMQ (reference sequence). V was pared by 6 bases and J by 0 bases, with 15 bases between. The CDR3 length is 17 residues. The CDR3 coding sequence is TGTGCCAGCAGGGTTCAGGGAACCCTCTCTGGGGCCAACGTCCTGACTTTC. As protein: CASRVQGTLSGANVLTF.

The V and J genes are TRBV7-3 and TRBJ2-5; 8 bases are a match to TRBD1. Unmatched junction bases numbered 2, after V lost 5 bases and J lost 3 bases. This CDR3 is 13 amino acids long. Germline V gene lookup returns CDR1 SGHTA and CDR2 FQGTGA. The CDR3 sequence is CASSMDREETQYF. CDR3 bases: TGTGCCAGCAGCATGGACAGGGAAGAGACCCAGTACTTC.

This rearrangement joins TRBV10-3 to TRBJ2-1, with 12 bases that match TRBD2. The V gene end was trimmed by 4 bases and the J gene end by 5 bases; junction bases not matched to a gene: 12. The CDR3 covers 18 residues. Germline V gene sequence: CDR1 ENHRY, CDR2 SYGVKD. Written as DNA, the CDR3 is TGTGCCATCAGTGGGGGCGCGGGGGCTAGCGGGAGGGACAATGAGCAGTTCTTC. Encoded protein: CAISGGAGASGRDNEQFF.

CDR3 sequence (DNA): TGCAGCGTTGAAGTGAGGGTGGGTGAAGCTTTCTTT. It is translated as CSVEVRVGEAFF. The chain links TRBV29-1 to TRBJ1-1; D remains unclear. The CDR3 sequence is 12 residues long. V was cut by 1 base and J by 7 bases, with 10 bases left in between. CDR1 and CDR2 from the germline V gene are SQVTM and ANQGSEA.

This clone was seen just once. V is TRBV4-2 and J is TRBJ1-1; TRBD1 matches 7 bases. The CDR3 has 16 residues. The germline gives CDR1 LGHNA, CDR2 YNFKEQ. The V and J ends lost 4 bases and 1 base, in that order; junction bases with no gene match: 9. For the CDR3, the DNA is TGTGCCAGCAGCCGACTTCCGGGACAGTCGAACACTGAAGCTTTCTTT. Its protein is CASSRLPGQSNTEAFF.

The chain recombines TRBV7-2 with TRBJ1-2; 10 bases are shared with TRBD1. CDR3 length: 17 amino acids. The J segment lost 4 bases and the V segment lost 5 bases, leaving 13 bases of the junction unmatched. Germline loops: CDR1 SGHTA, CDR2 FQGNSA. The DNA for the CDR3 is TGTGCCAGCAGCCTTCCGGGACAGGGGCCCTCTGGCTATGGCTACACCTTC. Protein sequence: CASSLPGQGPSGYGYTF.